The 30 T cell receptor beta chains listed next were all sequenced from one sample in a study of graft-versus-host responses after intestinal transplantation. Data came from immunoSEQ multiplex PCR; TCRdb stores just in-frame clones and leaves some out. The table shows tens of thousands of clones, with about 95% occurring only once. No antigen has been assigned to these receptors. Here the sequenced sample was unstimulated CD4+ T cells sorted from spleen or lymph node cells, taken before transplant. The receptors were gathered from a human donor who was the organ donor for an intestinal transplant.

This clone came up once. This chain uses TRBV20-1 with TRBJ2-1; no firm D call. Between the trimmed V and J ends, which lost 7 bases and 8 bases, there was a span of 9 bases. This CDR3 contains 10 residues. Germline V gene sequence: CDR1 DFQATT, CDR2 SNEGSKA (reference sequence). DNA of the CDR3: TGCAGTGGAATCTGGGATGAGCAGTTCTTC. It yields the protein CSGIWDEQFF.

The rearrangement uses TRBV10-2 and TRBJ1-1; D remains ambiguous. V was shortened by 0 bases and J by 1 base, with 12 bases between the two germline ends. This CDR3 spans 16 amino acids. In germline, CDR1 is WSHSY, CDR2 SAAADI. CDR3 amino acids: CASSESTLFENTEAFF. CDR3 coding DNA: TGCGCCAGCAGTGAGTCGACTTTATTTGAGAACACTGAAGCTTTCTTT.

This sequence joins TRBV7-8 and TRBJ2-1; 10 positions agree with TRBD2. The V gene end was trimmed by 2 bases and the J gene end by 7 bases; junction bases not matched to a gene: 8. The CDR3 is made up of 16 amino acids. Looked up from germline, CDR1 is SGHVS and CDR2 is FQNEAQ. The DNA for the CDR3 is TGTGCCAGCAGCTTACCCCACAGCGGGGGGGGGAATGAGCAGTTCTTC. It translates to CASSLPHSGGGNEQFF.

The chain joins TRBV2 to TRBJ1-2; D is possibly TRBD1 (5 bases). The V gene's germline CDR1 is SNHLY and CDR2 FYNNEI. V gave up 7 bases and J gave up 5 bases, with 26 bases separating them. The CDR3 length is 17 residues. The CDR3 spells CASNNWSRGTKGYGYTF. DNA for the CDR3: TGTGCCAGCAATAACTGGAGTCGGGGGACCAAGGGTTATGGCTACACCTTC.

The chain uses TRBV13 and TRBJ1-5; D is uncertain. The CDR3 has 16 amino acids. Trimming took 5 bases from V and 0 from J, leaving 14 bases between them. Germline V gene data show CDR1 as PRHDT and CDR2 as FYEKMQ (reference sequence). CDR3 amino acids: CASSRRTVYSNQPQHF. CDR3 sequence (DNA): TGTGCCAGCAGCCGCCGGACGGTCTATAGCAATCAGCCCCAGCATTTT.

This chain links TRBV9 with TRBJ1-6; 7 bases are a match to TRBD1. In germline, CDR1 is SGDLS, CDR2 YYNGEE. With V trimmed by 5 bases and J by 5 bases, 1 base remained unmatched. The CDR3 spans 13 residues. CDR3 loop: CASRTGNNSPLHF. CDR3 nucleotides: TGTGCCAGCAGGACAGGGAATAATTCACCCCTCCACTTT.

J is TRBJ1-1 and V is TRBV10-3; 9 bases align to TRBD1. The CDR3 runs 16 residues. Losses at the gene ends were 2 bases for V and 5 bases for J; bases not matched to a gene: 9. Germline V lookup: CDR1 ENHRY, CDR2 SYGVKD. The CDR3: CAISEPTGGARTEAFF. The CDR3 DNA reads as TGTGCCATCAGTGAGCCAACAGGGGGCGCCAGGACTGAAGCTTTCTTT.

The gene calls are TRBV5-1 and TRBJ2-2; the match to TRBD2 covers 7 bases. Trimming cost V 0 bases and J 4 bases; bases outside gene matches: 3. The CDR3 spans 15 residues. In germline, CDR1 is SGHRS, CDR2 YFSETQ. The chain's CDR3 is CASSLDAGVTGELFF. In DNA form, the CDR3 reads TGCGCCAGCAGCTTGGACGCGGGAGTCACCGGGGAGCTGTTTTTT.

The chain uses TRBV12-2 and TRBJ1-1. TRBV12-2 is classified as a pseudogene. The CDR3 consists of 13 residues. The CDR3 DNA follows: TGTGCAAGTCGCCTCTGGACGGACACTGAAGCTTTCTTT. It yields the protein CASRLWTDTEAFF.

The gene calls are TRBV11-3 and TRBJ2-5; D could derive from TRBD1 or TRBD2 (5 bases each). Germline CDR1 SGHNT, CDR2 YENEEA. CDR3 length: 12 residues. The V end lost 3 bases, the J end lost 11 bases, and 13 bases lay between the germline ends. The CDR3 nucleotides read TGTGCCAGCAGCTTGGTCCTGGGGGAGCAGTACTTC. As protein: CASSLVLGEQYF.

The V and J genes are TRBV28 and TRBJ1-4, with D possibly matching TRBD1 (6 bases). Germline CDR1 and CDR2: MDHEN and SYDVKM. V gave up 7 bases and J gave up 3 bases, with 18 bases separating them. The CDR3 covers 16 residues. The CDR3 sequence: CASTTPAGAANEKLFF. The CDR3 DNA follows: TGTGCCAGCACCACCCCCGCGGGGGCGGCTAATGAAAAACTGTTTTTT.

The chain is built from TRBV4-3 and TRBJ1-5; no definite D call. Germline V lookup: CDR1 LGHNA, CDR2 YSLEER. The CDR3 is 17 amino acids. Trimming pared 0 bases from V and 0 bases from J, leaving 12 bases between. The CDR3 spells CASSQDPWVSSNQPQHF. CDR3 nucleotides: TGCGCCAGCAGCCAAGATCCTTGGGTTTCTAGCAATCAGCCCCAGCATTTT.

The V and J genes are TRBV18 and TRBJ1-5; a weak D match, TRBD1 (6 bases). This CDR3 comprises 13 residues. Trimming stripped 3 bases from V and 5 bases from J, with 8 bases between. Per germline, CDR1 KGHSH and CDR2 LQKENI. The CDR3: CASSPTGDQPQHF. DNA for the CDR3: TGTGCCAGCTCACCGACAGGCGATCAGCCCCAGCATTTT.

In this sample, this clone turned up once. The rearrangement joins TRBV6-5 to TRBJ1-6; possibly TRBD1 for D (5 bases). The CDR3 consists of 13 residues. Trimming removed 7 bases at V and 6 bases at J, with 10 bases between. Germline CDR1 and CDR2: MNHEY and SVGAGI. The CDR3 region is CASTAGSNSPLHF. The DNA of the CDR3 is TGTGCCAGCACGGCAGGGAGTAATTCACCCCTCCACTTT.

The rearrangement joins TRBV30 to TRBJ2-3, with 9 positions matching TRBD1. CDR1 is GTSNPN, CDR2 SVGIG, per germline (reference sequence). CDR3 length: 12 residues. Trimming took 8 bases from V and 2 from J; bases not matched to a gene: 2. DNA of the CDR3: TGTGCCGGGACAGGGAACACAGATACGCAGTATTTT. It encodes CAGTGNTDTQYF.

The table lists this clone with a count of one. The chain combines TRBV27 with TRBJ1-6; possibly TRBD1 for D (6 bases). The germline CDR1 and CDR2 sequences are MNHEY and SMNVEV (reference sequence). The V end was cut by 5 bases, the J end by 6 bases, with 17 bases between. CDR3 length: 16 amino acids. DNA for the CDR3: TGTGCCAGCAGTGGACGGCAGGGGTCGGTTAATTCACCCCTCCACTTT. Its protein is CASSGRQGSVNSPLHF.

The V gene is TRBV2, the J gene TRBJ1-4, with D unresolved. The CDR3 runs 13 residues. The germline CDR1 and CDR2 sequences are SNHLY and FYNNEI. V lost 7 bases and J lost 1, with 7 bases in between. CDR3 residues: CASKAQTNEKLFF. The CDR3 nucleotides read TGTGCCAGCAAGGCCCAAACTAATGAAAAACTGTTTTTT. The full variable domain, completed using reference TRBV2 and TRBJ1-4, is EPEVTQTPSHQVTQMGQEVILRCVPISNHLYFYWYRQILGQKVEFLVSFYNNEISEKSEIFDDQFSVERPDGSNFTLKIRSTKLEDSAMYFCASKAQTNEKLFFGSGTQLSVL.

The chain recombines TRBV6-5 with TRBJ2-7; D is uncertain. From germline, CDR1 is MNHEY and CDR2 SVGAGI. Deletions cut 2 bases from V and 5 bases from J, with 7 bases between. The CDR3 has 12 amino acids. The CDR3 loop reads CASSYTWDEQYF. CDR3 nucleotides: TGTGCCAGCAGTTACACTTGGGACGAGCAGTACTTC.

V and J are TRBV19 and TRBJ1-5; D is ambiguous. CDR3 length: 14 residues. CDR1 is LNHDA, CDR2 SQIVND, per germline (reference sequence). Trimming took off 5 bases at V and 5 bases at J, with 13 bases between the two ends. CDR3 sequence: CASSSGVRYQPQHF. DNA of the CDR3: TGTGCCAGTAGTTCCGGGGTTAGGTATCAGCCCCAGCATTTT.

The CDR3 sequence: CASSAQRGNEQFF. CDR3 DNA: TGCGCCAGCAGCGCCCAGCGGGGGAATGAGCAGTTCTTC. The chain carries TRBV10-1 and TRBJ2-1, with TRBD2 matching over 8 bases. The trim removed 6 bases at V and 7 bases at J, leaving 5 bases unmatched. CDR1 is WNHNN, CDR2 SYGVQD, per germline (reference sequence). This CDR3 comprises 13 residues.

The V and J genes are TRBV4-1 and TRBJ2-3, with 7 bases that match TRBD1. The CDR3 is 16 residues long. The germline CDR1 and CDR2 sequences are MGHRA and YSYEKL. V lost 4 bases and J lost 1; bases outside the gene matches: 8. In DNA, the CDR3 is TGCGCCAGCAGCCCCCCCCGAGGGGGCGGCACAGATACGCAGTATTTT. Translated, it gives CASSPPRGGGTDTQYF.

The J gene is TRBJ1-1, the V gene TRBV7-2; TRBD1 matches 7 bases. There are 15 residues in the CDR3. With V trimmed by 4 bases and J by 2 bases, 7 bases remained unmatched. CDR1 and CDR2 from the germline V gene are SGHTA and FQGNSA. The CDR3 spells CASSSRTGKNTEAFF. The DNA of the CDR3 is TGTGCCAGCAGCTCGCGGACAGGAAAAAACACTGAAGCTTTCTTT.

On this clone: One junction end disagrees with the germline gene, perhaps due to a read error. J is TRBJ2-1 and V is TRBV5-1; TRBD1 matches 10 bases. The V gene's germline CDR1 is SGHRS and CDR2 YFSETQ. The CDR3 has 15 residues. The CDR3 protein is CASSRNPGTGVEQFF. The CDR3 region has the DNA TGTGCCAGCAGCCGAAACCCAGGGACAGGGGTAGAGCAGTTCTTC.

CDR3 residues: CASSLETRLNTEAFF. CDR3 nucleotide sequence: TGCGCCAGCAGCTTGGAGACGCGGTTGAACACTGAAGCTTTCTTT. V is TRBV5-1 and J is TRBJ1-1; D is unresolved. CDR3 length equals 15 residues. V lost 0 bases and J lost 0, with 9 bases in between. The germline CDR1 and CDR2 sequences are SGHRS and YFSETQ.

V and J are TRBV28 and TRBJ1-3; 8 positions match TRBD1. V shed 4 bases, J shed 0 bases, and the junction held 5 bases outside the gene matches. The CDR3 sequence is 16 residues long. Looked up from germline, CDR1 is MDHEN and CDR2 is SYDVKM. In nucleotides, the CDR3 is TGTGCCAGCAGTTATCAGGGGGCCGACTCTGGAAACACCATATATTTT. This codes for CASSYQGADSGNTIYF.

This rearrangement joins TRBV11-2 to TRBJ1-1; 7 bases agree with TRBD1. In germline, CDR1 is SGHAT, CDR2 FQNNGV. The CDR3 has 15 amino acids. With V trimmed by 1 base and J by 5 bases, 7 bases remained unmatched. CDR3 sequence (DNA): TGTGCCAGCAGCTTAGGGGGGACAGAGAGGACTGAAGCTTTCTTT. It translates to CASSLGGTERTEAFF.

This sequence joins TRBV2 and TRBJ1-4; no definite D call. The germline V gene encodes CDR1 SNHLY and CDR2 FYNNEI. V dropped 4 bases and J dropped 8 bases, with 5 bases sitting between them. This CDR3 is built from 11 residues. The DNA for the CDR3 is TGTGCCAGCAGTGTCGGAGAAAAACTGTTTTTT. Protein: CASSVGEKLFF. The full variable domain, completed using reference TRBV2 and TRBJ1-4, is EPEVTQTPSHQVTQMGQEVILRCVPISNHLYFYWYRQILGQKVEFLVSFYNNEISEKSEIFDDQFSVERPDGSNFTLKIRSTKLEDSAMYFCASSVGEKLFFGSGTQLSVL.

This clone was recorded once. CDR3 DNA: TGTGCCAGCAGAGCAAGGAACTATGGCTACACCTTC. It codes for CASRARNYGYTF. The chain links TRBV6-1 to TRBJ1-2; D uncertain. Germline CDR1 and CDR2: MNHNS and SASEGT. V was cut by 6 bases and J by 2 bases, with 7 bases left in between. The CDR3 extends over 12 amino acids.

The V call is TRBV20-1, the J call TRBJ2-5, with unresolved D. The V gene lost 3 bases and the J gene lost 5 bases, with 7 bases spanning the gap. Germline V gene data show CDR1 as DFQATT and CDR2 as SNEGSKA (reference sequence). CDR3 length: 11 amino acids. The DNA of the CDR3 is TGCAGTGCTAGCCGGGCGGAGACCCAGTACTTC. Amino acids: CSASRAETQYF.

This chain links TRBV4-1 with TRBJ2-7; D gene ambiguous. Germline values: CDR1 MGHRA, CDR2 YSYEKL. The CDR3 spans 16 residues. The V and J ends lost 0 bases and 0 bases respectively, with 12 bases between them. In DNA form, the CDR3 reads TGCGCCAGCAGCCAAGATTTGGGGTCGAGCTCCTACGAGCAGTACTTC. It codes for CASSQDLGSSSYEQYF.